Below, 5 T cell receptor beta chains from the same sample are listed, as sequenced in a study of blood T cell repertoires in COVID-19. Repertoires were generated with immunoSEQ multiplex PCR, while TCRdb's copy carries only in-frame clones and drops some. The table includes around 18,000 clones, 77% detected once. Material: peripheral blood. Receptors were obtained from a man in his sixties or seventies with COVID-19, enrolled during active disease.

The chain links TRBV4-3 to TRBJ1-6, with D possibly being TRBD1 (5 bases). Germline lookup yields CDR1 LGHNA and CDR2 YSLEER. Trimming took off 5 bases at V and 8 bases at J, with 13 bases between the two ends. This CDR3 is 14 amino acids long. CDR3 in amino acids: CASSSGLYDSPLHF. CDR3 nucleotide sequence: TGCGCCAGCAGCTCGGGACTATATGATTCACCCCTCCACTTT.

The rearrangement links TRBV18 to TRBJ1-1; 7 bases are a match to TRBD1. The germline CDR1 and CDR2 sequences are KGHSH and LQKENI. The trim removed 3 bases at V and 7 bases at J, leaving 11 bases unmatched. This CDR3 region has 15 residues. CDR3: CASSPAAGTAREAFF. Written as DNA, the CDR3 is TGTGCCAGCTCACCGGCAGCTGGGACAGCCCGTGAAGCTTTCTTT.

The chain combines TRBV28 with TRBJ1-4; TRBD1 is a possible D gene (5 bases). Trimming cost V 2 bases and J 13 bases, with 17 bases left between them. This CDR3 has 14 residues. Germline CDR1 and CDR2: MDHEN and SYDVKM. For the CDR3, the DNA is TGTGCCAGCAGTTTACCCGGGACTTCCCGAGGACTGTTTTTT. Translating gives CASSLPGTSRGLFF.

This clone was found once. The rearrangement links TRBV7-6 to TRBJ1-1; 7 bases are a match to TRBD1. The length of the CDR3 is 15 residues. Germline CDR1 reads SGHVS; CDR2 reads FNYEAQ. The J segment lost 0 bases and the V segment lost 5 bases, leaving 6 bases of the junction unmatched. The CDR3 here is CASSVEDRMNTEAFF. In nucleotides, the CDR3 is TGTGCCAGCAGCGTCGAGGACAGGATGAACACTGAAGCTTTCTTT. The whole variable domain, remainder taken from reference TRBV7-6 and TRBJ1-1, is GAGVSQSPRYKVTKRGQDVALRCDPISGHVSLYWYRQALGQGPEFLTYFNYEAQQDKSGLPNDRFSAERPEGSISTLTIQRTEQRDSAMYRCASSVEDRMNTEAFFGQGTRLTVV.

The J gene is TRBJ2-3, the V gene TRBV5-4; 10 bases fit TRBD2. The germline V gene has CDR1 SGHNT and CDR2 YYREEE (reference sequence). This CDR3 has 16 residues. The ends lost 2 bases at V and 2 bases at J; junction bases unmatched: 5. CDR3 DNA sequence: TGTGCCAGCAGCTTAAGGAGCGGGAGGGACACAGATACGCAGTATTTT. This translates into CASSLRSGRDTDTQYF. Combining the CDR3 with reference TRBV5-4 and TRBJ2-3 gives the whole variable domain ETGVTQSPTHLIKTRGQQVTLRCSSQSGHNTVSWYQQALGQGPQFIFQYYREEENGRGNFPPRFSGLQFPNYSSELNVNALELDDSALYLCASSLRSGRDTDTQYFGPGTRLTVL.